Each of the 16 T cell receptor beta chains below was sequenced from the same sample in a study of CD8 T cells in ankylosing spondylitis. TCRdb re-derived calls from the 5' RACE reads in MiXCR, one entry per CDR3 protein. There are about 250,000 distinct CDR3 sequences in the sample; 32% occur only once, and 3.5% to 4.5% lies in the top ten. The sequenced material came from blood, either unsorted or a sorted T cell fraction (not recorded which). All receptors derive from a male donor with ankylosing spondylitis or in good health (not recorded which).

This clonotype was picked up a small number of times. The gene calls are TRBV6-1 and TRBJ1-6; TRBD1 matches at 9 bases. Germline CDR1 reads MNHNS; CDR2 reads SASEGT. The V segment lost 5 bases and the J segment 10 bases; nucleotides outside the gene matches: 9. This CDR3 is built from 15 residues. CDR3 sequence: CASSKDTGGQSPLHF. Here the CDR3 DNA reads TGTGCCAGCAGTAAAGACACAGGGGGCCAATCACCCCTCCACTTT.

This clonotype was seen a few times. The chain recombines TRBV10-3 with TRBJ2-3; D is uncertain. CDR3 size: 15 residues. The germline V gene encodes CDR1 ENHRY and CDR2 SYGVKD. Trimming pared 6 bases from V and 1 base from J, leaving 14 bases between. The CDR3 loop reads CAIRNRLTRTDTQYF. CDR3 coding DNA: TGTGCCATCAGGAACCGATTGACCCGCACAGATACGCAGTATTTT.

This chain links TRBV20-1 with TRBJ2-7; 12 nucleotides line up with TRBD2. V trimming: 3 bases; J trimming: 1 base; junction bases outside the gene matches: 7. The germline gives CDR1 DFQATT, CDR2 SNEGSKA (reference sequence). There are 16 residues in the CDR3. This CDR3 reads CSASFASGGASYEQYF. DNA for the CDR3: TGCAGTGCTAGTTTCGCTAGCGGGGGGGCGTCCTACGAGCAGTACTTC.

The CDR3 reads CASSLGTYSNQPQHF. CDR3 nucleotide sequence: TGTGCCAGCAGTCTCGGAACCTATAGCAATCAGCCCCAGCATTTT. The chain recombines TRBV12-3 or TRBV12-4 with TRBJ1-5; D is uncertain. V gave up 5 bases and J gave up 0 bases, with 11 bases separating them. The CDR3 runs to 15 residues.

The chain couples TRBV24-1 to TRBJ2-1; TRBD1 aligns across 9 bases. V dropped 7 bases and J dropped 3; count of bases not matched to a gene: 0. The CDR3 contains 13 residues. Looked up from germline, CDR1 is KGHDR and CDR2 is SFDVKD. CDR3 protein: CATRGQGYNEQFF. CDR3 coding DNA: TGTGCCACCAGGGGACAGGGCTACAATGAGCAGTTCTTC.

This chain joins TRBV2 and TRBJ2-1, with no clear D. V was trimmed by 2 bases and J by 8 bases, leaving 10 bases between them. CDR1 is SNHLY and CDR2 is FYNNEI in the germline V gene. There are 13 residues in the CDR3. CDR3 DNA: TGTGCCAGCAGTGAACCACATCAGGATGAGCAGTTCTTC. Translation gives CASSEPHQDEQFF. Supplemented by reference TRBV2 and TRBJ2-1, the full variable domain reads EPEVTQTPSHQVTQMGQEVILRCVPISNHLYFYWYRQILGQKVEFLVSFYNNEISEKSEIFDDQFSVERPDGSNFTLKIRSTKLEDSAMYFCASSEPHQDEQFFGPGTRLTVL.

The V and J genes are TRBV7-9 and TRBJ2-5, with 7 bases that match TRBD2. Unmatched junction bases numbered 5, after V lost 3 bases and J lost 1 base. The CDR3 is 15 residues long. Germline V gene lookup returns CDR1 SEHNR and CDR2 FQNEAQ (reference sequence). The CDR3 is CASSFARELQETQYF. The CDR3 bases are TGTGCCAGCAGCTTCGCGCGGGAGCTCCAAGAGACCCAGTACTTC.

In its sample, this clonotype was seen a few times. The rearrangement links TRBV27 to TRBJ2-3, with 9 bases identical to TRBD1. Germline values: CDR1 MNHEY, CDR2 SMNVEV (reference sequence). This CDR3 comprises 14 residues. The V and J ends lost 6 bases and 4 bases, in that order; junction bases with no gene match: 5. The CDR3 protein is CASSGTGYPDTQYF. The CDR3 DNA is TGTGCCAGCAGCGGGACAGGGTACCCAGATACGCAGTATTTT.

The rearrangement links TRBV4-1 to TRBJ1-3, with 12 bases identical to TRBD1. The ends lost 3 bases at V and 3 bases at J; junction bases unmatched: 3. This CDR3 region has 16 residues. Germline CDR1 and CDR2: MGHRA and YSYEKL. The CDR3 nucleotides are TGCGCCAGCAGCCAGGGGACAGGGGGCTTTGGAAACACCATATATTTT. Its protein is CASSQGTGGFGNTIYF.

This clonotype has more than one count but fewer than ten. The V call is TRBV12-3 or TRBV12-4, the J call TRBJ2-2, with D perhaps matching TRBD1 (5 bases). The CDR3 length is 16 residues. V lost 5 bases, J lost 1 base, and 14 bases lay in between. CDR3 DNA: TGTGCCAGCAGTCACGCAGGGCTACTGAACACCGGGGAGCTGTTTTTT. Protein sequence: CASSHAGLLNTGELFF.

CDR3 coding DNA: TGTGCCAGCGCGCGGTGGGGGACAGATCTTCAGCCCCAGCATTTT. Residues: CASARWGTDLQPQHF. The chain couples TRBV5-6 to TRBJ1-5; TRBD1 agrees at 7 bases. V lost 7 bases, J lost 6 bases, and 13 bases stayed unmatched. Germline-derived CDR1 and CDR2 are SGHDT and YYEEEE. This CDR3 has 15 residues.

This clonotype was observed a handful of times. CDR3 protein: CSASSGLAASTDTQYF. DNA for the CDR3: TGCAGTGCTAGCTCGGGACTAGCGGCTAGCACAGATACGCAGTATTTT. V is TRBV20-1 and J is TRBJ2-3; 11 bases align to TRBD2. The CDR3 runs to 16 residues. V shed 3 bases and J 0 bases; nucleotides not matched to a gene: 5. The germline V gene encodes CDR1 DFQATT and CDR2 SNEGSKA (reference sequence).

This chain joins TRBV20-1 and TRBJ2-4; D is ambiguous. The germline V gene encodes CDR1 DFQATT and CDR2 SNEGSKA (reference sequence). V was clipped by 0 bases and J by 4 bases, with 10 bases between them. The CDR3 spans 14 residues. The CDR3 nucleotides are TGCAGTGCTAGAGATTTTCGGCAGAAAAACATTCAGTACTTC. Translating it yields CSARDFRQKNIQYF.

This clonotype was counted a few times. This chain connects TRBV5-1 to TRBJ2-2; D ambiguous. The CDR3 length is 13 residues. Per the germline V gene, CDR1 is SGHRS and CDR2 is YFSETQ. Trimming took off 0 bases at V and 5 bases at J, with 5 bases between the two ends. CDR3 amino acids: CASSLGMTGELFF. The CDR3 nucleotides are TGCGCCAGCAGCTTGGGGATGACCGGGGAGCTGTTTTTT.

The CDR3 nucleotides are TGTGCCACCAAGGGGGGGGTAGATCGTCCGAACACTGAAGCTTTCTTT. It translates to CATKGGVDRPNTEAFF. The chain is built from TRBV24-1 and TRBJ1-1; tentative D call: TRBD1 (6 bases). The CDR3 runs 16 residues. The V end lost 8 bases, the J end lost 1 base, and 19 bases lay between the germline ends. Germline V CDR1 and CDR2: KGHDR, SFDVKD.

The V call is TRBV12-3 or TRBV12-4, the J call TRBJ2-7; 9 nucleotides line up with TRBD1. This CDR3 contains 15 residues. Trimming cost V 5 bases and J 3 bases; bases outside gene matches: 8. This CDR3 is CASSPRTGVGYEQYF. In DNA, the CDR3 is TGTGCCAGCAGTCCTCGGACAGGGGTGGGCTACGAGCAGTACTTC.